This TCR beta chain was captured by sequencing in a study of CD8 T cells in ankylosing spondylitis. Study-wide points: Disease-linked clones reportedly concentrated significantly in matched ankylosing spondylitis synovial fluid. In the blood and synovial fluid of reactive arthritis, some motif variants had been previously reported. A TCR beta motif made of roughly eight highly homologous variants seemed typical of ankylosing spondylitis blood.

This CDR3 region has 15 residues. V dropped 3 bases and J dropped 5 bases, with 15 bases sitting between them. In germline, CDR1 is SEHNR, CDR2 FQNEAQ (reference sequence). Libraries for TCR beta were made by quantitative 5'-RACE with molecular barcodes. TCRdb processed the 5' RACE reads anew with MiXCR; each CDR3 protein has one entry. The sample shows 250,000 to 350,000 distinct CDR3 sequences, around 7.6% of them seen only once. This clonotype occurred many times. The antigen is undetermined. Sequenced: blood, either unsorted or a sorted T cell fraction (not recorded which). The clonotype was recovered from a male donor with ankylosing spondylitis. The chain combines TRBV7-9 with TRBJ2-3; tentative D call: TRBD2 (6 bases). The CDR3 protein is CASSFRTTGRDTQYF. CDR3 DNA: TGTGCCAGCAGCTTCCGGACTACCGGACGAGATACGCAGTATTTT.